The present T cell receptor beta chain was sequenced within a study of a mutant IDH1 vaccine in newly diagnosed glioma. Study context: Sex among treated patients split roughly 60% male, about 40% female; mean age was around 40 years. Receipt of radiotherapy, temozolomide, or both preceded the study, and most received both.

As for time point: baseline, week 1 (first vaccination visit). The treatment denotes: pre-vaccination baseline after standard-of-care therapy. Study-wide findings and caveats: Variations in leading peripheral T cell clonotypes appeared to have no connection with pseudoprogression. The vaccine induced immune responses, and these occurred in over 90% of patients.

CDR3 length: 14 residues. CDR1 and CDR2 (germline): SEHNR, FQNEAQ (reference sequence). V lost 1 base to trimming and J lost 4 bases, with 11 bases between them. In regard to this clone: The target antigen is unknown.

Method: immunoSEQ multiplex PCR; TCRdb's copy keeps in-frame clones and lacks some. This sample yields about 50,000 clones, of which 86% are seen a single time; around 2.5% belongs to the top ten. This receptor was identified in a man aged 35-49 years with glioma. Sequencing was performed on PBMCs, taken from a glioma patient treated with radiotherapy, temozolomide or both. V gene TRBV7-9 combines with J gene TRBJ2-7; D might be TRBD1 or TRBD2, each matching 5 bases. Here the CDR3 DNA reads TGTGCCAGCAGCTTAGGAGGGGAGAAGTACGAGCAGTACTTC. This sequence encodes CASSLGGEKYEQYF.